These T cell receptor beta chains were read from a single sample in a study of control samples from healthy donors and cancer patients. Generated by immunoSEQ multiplex PCR, the TCRdb table keeps only in-frame clones and is missing some. The profile shows about 77,000 clones, approximately 92% of them singletons. Input material: blood. The receptors were gathered from a woman aged 60 to 75 in good health. The CDR3 runs from the conserved cysteine through the conserved F or W. D genes are given only for firm matches. The listing skips clone size in some rows; elsewhere it reads once, few, many or a size class.

>-|TRBV11-2|TRBJ1-4|-
CASSSSWGDNEKLFF
TGTGCCAGCAGCTCGAGTTGGGGCGATAATGAAAAACTGTTTTTT
>TRBD1|TRBV9|TRBJ1-5|-
CASSYTGGRNQPQHF
TGTGCCAGCAGTTATACAGGGGGGCGCAATCAGCCCCAGCATTTT
>-|TRBV11-2|TRBJ2-2|-
CASSLSGARTGELFF
TGTGCCAGCAGCTTATCGGGGGCGAGAACCGGGGAGCTGTTTTTT
>-|TRBV9|TRBJ1-1|-
CASSPRATSNTEAFF
TGTGCCAGCAGCCCCCGAGCGACGTCAAACACTGAAGCTTTCTTT
>-|TRBV12-3/TRBV12-4|TRBJ2-5|-
CASSFAKGETQYF
TGTGCCAGCAGTTTCGCGAAAGGGGAGACCCAGTACTTC
>-|TRBV2|TRBJ1-2|-
CASSDYGYTF
TGTGCCAGCAGTGACTATGGCTACACCTTC
>TRBD1|TRBV6-1|TRBJ2-4|-
CASSEASRQGNIQYF
TGTGCCAGCAGTGAAGCATCGCGACAGGGGAACATTCAGTACTTC
>-|TRBV11-2|TRBJ2-1|-
CASSPPPRLTLNEQFF
TGTGCCAGCAGCCCTCCCCCGCGGCTTACTTTGAATGAGCAGTTCTTC
>-|TRBV7-9|TRBJ1-2|-
CASSRDRAVYGYTF
TGTGCCAGCAGCCGAGACAGAGCCGTCTATGGCTACACCTTC
>-|TRBV7-9|TRBJ1-4|-
CASSSREPGKEKLFF
TGTGCCAGCAGCAGCAGGGAGCCGGGGAAAGAAAAACTGTTTTTT
>-|TRBV19|TRBJ1-4|-
CASTYATNEKLFF
TGTGCCAGTACTTACGCAACTAATGAAAAACTGTTTTTT
>-|TRBV9|TRBJ2-1|-
CASSTRTISSYNEQFF
TGTGCCAGCAGCACCCGGACTATTAGCTCCTACAATGAGCAGTTCTTC
>TRBD1|TRBV5-1|TRBJ1-2|-
CASSADREAGGYTF
TGCGCCAGCAGCGCTGACAGGGAGGCGGGCGGCTACACCTTC
>TRBD1|TRBV7-8|TRBJ1-3|-
CASSYRGAGNTIYF
TGTGCCAGCAGCTACAGGGGTGCTGGAAACACCATATATTTT
>-|TRBV18|TRBJ1-6|-
CASSPRSDSYNSPLHF
TGTGCCAGCTCACCACGGTCCGACAGCTATAATTCACCCCTCCACTTT
>-|TRBV18|TRBJ1-6|-
CASSPPGTNSPLHF
TGTGCCAGCTCACCACCGGGTACAAATTCACCCCTCCACTTT
>-|TRBV11-1|TRBJ2-7|-
CASSAGTAAYEQYF
TGTGCCAGCAGCGCTGGGACTGCCGCCTACGAGCAGTACTTC
>-|TRBV28|TRBJ1-1|-
CASGEGAEAFF
TGTGCCAGCGGGGAGGGCGCTGAAGCTTTCTTT
>-|TRBV30|TRBJ1-5|-
CAWSGDRYSNQPQHF
TGTGCCTGGAGTGGGGACCGCTATAGCAATCAGCCCCAGCATTTT
>TRBD1|TRBV27|TRBJ1-5|-
CASSFLGTGGRQPQHF
TGTGCCAGCAGTTTTCTCGGGACAGGGGGCCGTCAGCCCCAGCATTTT
>-|TRBV6-5|TRBJ2-6|few
CASSQSSGANVLTF
TGTGCCAGCAGTCAGAGCTCTGGGGCCAACGTCCTGACTTTC
>-|TRBV11-2|TRBJ2-7|-
CASSLTSYEQYF
TGTGCCAGCAGCTTAACATCATACGAGCAGTACTTC
>-|TRBV30|TRBJ1-4|-
CAWSVGLTGANNEKLFF
TGTGCCTGGAGTGTAGGACTCACCGGGGCGAATAATGAAAAACTGTTTTTT
>-|TRBV3-1/TRBV3-2|TRBJ2-1|-
CASSQGDEQFF
TGTGCCAGCAGCCAAGGGGATGAGCAGTTCTTC
>-|TRBV3-1/TRBV3-2|TRBJ2-5|-
CASSTKGTSRGTQYF
TGTGCCAGCAGCACTAAGGGAACATCCCGTGGGACCCAGTACTTC
>-|TRBV21-1|TRBJ1-4|-
CASSKAWRDRGWEKLFF
TGTGCCAGCAGCAAAGCATGGAGGGACAGGGGATGGGAAAAACTGTTTTTT
>TRBD1|TRBV9|TRBJ2-4|-
CASSLGQGMNIQYF
TGTGCCAGCAGCCTGGGACAGGGTATGAACATTCAGTACTTC
>TRBD2|TRBV10-3|TRBJ2-1|-
CAIRTSGRATQFF
TGTGCCATAAGGACTAGCGGGAGGGCGACGCAGTTCTTC
>TRBD2|TRBV9|TRBJ2-6|-
CASSVRARDSLSSGRAKGANVLTF
TGTGCCAGCAGCGTCCGCGCCAGGGACAGCTTATCTAGCGGGAGGGCCAAGGGGGCCAACGTCCTGACTTTC
>-|TRBV5-1|TRBJ1-1|-
CASSLRTQNTEAFF
TGCGCCAGCAGCTTGAGGACCCAGAACACTGAAGCTTTCTTT
>-|TRBV27|TRBJ1-2|-
CASSQWTDYGYTF
TGTGCCAGCAGTCAGTGGACAGACTATGGCTACACCTTC
>-|TRBV19|TRBJ1-1|-
CASSIDWAGNTEAFF
TGTGCCAGTAGTATAGATTGGGCAGGGAACACTGAAGCTTTCTTT
>-|TRBV7-2|TRBJ1-3|-
CASGIGNTIYF
TGTGCCAGCGGAATTGGAAACACCATATATTTT
>TRBD1|TRBV28|TRBJ1-1|-
CASSPPRGGFTEAFF
TGTGCCAGCAGTCCGCCCAGGGGGGGGTTCACTGAAGCTTTCTTT
>-|TRBV5-4|TRBJ1-6|-
CASSLGDNSPLHF
TGTGCCAGCAGCTTGGGAGATAATTCACCCCTCCACTTT
>-|TRBV2|TRBJ1-2|-
CASRGGTGHYGYTF
TGTGCCAGCAGGGGAGGTACAGGGCACTATGGCTACACCTTC
>-|TRBV19|TRBJ1-5|-
CASSNRDYQPQHF
TGTGCCAGTAGTAACAGAGATTATCAGCCCCAGCATTTT
>TRBD1|TRBV25-1|TRBJ2-2|-
CASSARGQLNTGELFF
TGTGCCAGCAGTGCCAGGGGACAGCTGAACACCGGGGAGCTGTTTTTT
>TRBD2|TRBV7-6|TRBJ2-7|-
CASSLGPPTSGAPYEQYF
TGTGCCAGCAGCTTAGGGCCCCCAACTAGCGGGGCCCCCTACGAGCAGTACTTC
>-|TRBV5-5|TRBJ2-2|-
CASSADLPSGELFF
TGTGCCAGCAGCGCGGACCTCCCTTCCGGGGAGCTGTTTTTT
>TRBD2|TRBV18|TRBJ2-5|-
CASSPSSGGQETQYF
TGTGCCAGCTCACCATCTAGCGGGGGACAAGAGACCCAGTACTTC
>-|TRBV21-1|TRBJ2-7|-
CASSARGGQGFPEQYF
TGTGCCAGCAGCGCGCGGGGGGGACAGGGGTTCCCCGAGCAGTACTTC
>TRBD2|TRBV7-9|TRBJ2-1|-
CASSLLAGGREQFF
TGTGCCAGCAGCTTGCTAGCGGGAGGCCGGGAGCAGTTCTTC
>TRBD2|TRBV7-2|TRBJ2-4|-
CASSQRLAGNIQYF
TGTGCCAGCAGCCAAAGACTAGCGGGAAACATTCAGTACTTC